These 5 T cell receptor beta chains were sequenced from one sample in a study of blood T cell repertoires in COVID-19. This table comes from immunoSEQ multiplex PCR, and its TCRdb copy is limited to in-frame clones, with some not included. The table records 290,000 or so clones, 80% to 85% of them present only once. Sequenced material: PBMCs or T cells enriched from blood (not recorded which). Receptor source: a man aged 35 to 55 who had been exposed to COVID-19.

J is TRBJ2-7 and V is TRBV7-9; D ambiguous. CDR3 length: 12 residues. Germline-derived CDR1 and CDR2 are SEHNR and FQNEAQ (reference sequence). Trimming removed 6 bases from V and 5 bases from J, with 11 bases in between. The CDR3 nucleotides are TGTGCCAGCAGTTCAGGTCCCAACGAGCAGTACTTC. Protein sequence: CASSSGPNEQYF.

This clone was recorded only once. The chain couples TRBV10-3 to TRBJ2-7; D perhaps matches TRBD1 (5 bases). This CDR3 spans 15 amino acids. Germline V gene lookup returns CDR1 ENHRY and CDR2 SYGVKD. V gave up 7 bases and J gave up 0 bases, with 16 bases separating them. CDR3 bases: TGTGCCATCACTGACGCAGAGGACATCTCCTACGAGCAGTACTTC. It codes for CAITDAEDISYEQYF.

The chain carries TRBV21-1 and TRBJ1-2; TRBD1, the table's D call, lacks a check against the DNA. TRBV21-1 constitutes a pseudogene. The CDR3 consists of 15 residues. The CDR3 sequence: CATAMTQERKNGYTF. The CDR3, as DNA: TGTGCCACCGCTATGACACAGGAAAGGAAGAATGGCTACACCTTC.

The J gene is TRBJ2-1, the V gene TRBV19, with 10 bases identical to TRBD2. Trimming cost V 4 bases and J 4 bases; bases outside gene matches: 7. The CDR3 is made up of 16 amino acids. CDR1 and CDR2 (germline): LNHDA, SQIVND (reference sequence). The CDR3 loop is CASSRSSGSSYNEQFF. As DNA, the CDR3 is TGTGCCAGTAGTAGGTCTAGCGGGAGTAGTTACAATGAGCAGTTCTTC.

This clone appeared a single time. The chain combines TRBV27 with TRBJ1-4, with 7 bases identical to TRBD1. V gave up 6 bases and J gave up 3 bases; unmatched junction bases: 4. This CDR3 comprises 14 residues. Germline V gene data show CDR1 as MNHEY and CDR2 as SMNVEV (reference sequence). This CDR3 is CASRRQGSNEKLFF. The CDR3 region has the DNA TGTGCCAGCAGACGACAGGGCTCTAATGAAAAACTGTTTTTT.